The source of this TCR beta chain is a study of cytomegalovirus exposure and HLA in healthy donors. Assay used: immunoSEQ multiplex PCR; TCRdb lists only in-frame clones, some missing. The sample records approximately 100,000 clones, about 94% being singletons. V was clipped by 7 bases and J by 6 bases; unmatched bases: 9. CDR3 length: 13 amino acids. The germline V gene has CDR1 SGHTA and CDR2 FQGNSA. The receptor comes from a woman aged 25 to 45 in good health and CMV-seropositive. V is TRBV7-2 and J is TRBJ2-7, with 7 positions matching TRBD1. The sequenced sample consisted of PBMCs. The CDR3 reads CASKTGTVTEQYF. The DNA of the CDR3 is TGTGCCAGCAAAACAGGGACAGTAACCGAGCAGTACTTC.